This TCR beta chain is drawn from a study of control samples from healthy donors and cancer patients. The repertoire was sequenced with immunoSEQ multiplex PCR; TCRdb's copy has only in-frame clones and lacks some. The table shows around 150,000 clones, with around 90% occurring only once. The CDR3 extends over 17 amino acids. The germline V gene has CDR1 SGDLS and CDR2 YYNGEE. V gave up 3 bases and J gave up 10 bases; unmatched junction bases: 15. The chain couples TRBV9 to TRBJ2-1; 11 nucleotides align to TRBD2. The material sequenced was blood. This TCR came from a man aged 30 to 39 in good health. The CDR3 loop reads CASSAPWASGGPNEQFF. CDR3 bases: TGTGCCAGCAGCGCCCCTTGGGCTAGCGGGGGGCCCAACGAGCAGTTCTTC.